The 23 T cell receptor beta chains listed next were all sequenced from one sample in a study of blood T cell repertoires in COVID-19. Data came from immunoSEQ multiplex PCR; TCRdb stores just in-frame clones and leaves some out. The sample carries just under 35,000 clones, roughly 86% recorded once. The sample consisted of peripheral blood. These receptors originate from a human donor in a cohort sampled during active COVID-19.

V usage is TRBV5-6 and J usage is TRBJ2-7, with 7 bases aligning to TRBD1. The junction had 6 bases not matched to a gene; V was cut back by 0 bases and J by 6 bases. Germline values: CDR1 SGHDT, CDR2 YYEEEE. This CDR3 region has 14 residues. The CDR3 nucleotides read TGTGCCAGCAGCTTGGGGACAGGAAGACGCGAGCAGTACTTC. This codes for CASSLGTGRREQYF.

V is TRBV6-7 and J is TRBJ1-1, with a possible D match to TRBD1 (6 bases). TRBV6-7 is placed among ORFs of uncertain function. CDR3 length: 14 residues. Deletions cut 9 bases from V and 3 bases from J, with 17 bases between. CDR3 loop: CASGGSSMDTEAFF. The CDR3 DNA sequence: TGTGCCAGTGGGGGCTCTTCGATGGACACTGAAGCTTTCTTT.

This clone was detected a few times. V gene TRBV6-5 combines with J gene TRBJ1-2; D remains ambiguous. The V end lost 4 bases, the J end lost 4 bases, and 13 bases lay between the germline ends. The CDR3 length is 14 residues. Germline V gene data show CDR1 as MNHEY and CDR2 as SVGAGI. The DNA of the CDR3 is TGTGCCAGCAGTTCGCGAGGGCCACCCTATGGCTACACCTTC. This sequence encodes CASSSRGPPYGYTF.

The rearrangement links TRBV20-1 to TRBJ1-5; TRBD1 matches at 7 bases. This CDR3 is 15 amino acids long. From germline, CDR1 is DFQATT and CDR2 SNEGSKA (reference sequence). J lost 4 bases, V lost 3 bases, and 9 bases had no gene match. The CDR3 nucleotides read TGCAGTGCTAGTAGGTCGGGACAGAGAAATCAGCCCCAGCATTTT. Amino acids: CSASRSGQRNQPQHF.

The V gene is TRBV5-4, the J gene TRBJ2-1, with 8 bases lining up with TRBD2. Germline values: CDR1 SGHNT, CDR2 YYREEE (reference sequence). The CDR3 has 15 amino acids. Trimming removed 0 bases from V and 9 bases from J; junction bases left unmatched: 8. The CDR3 sequence is CASSLVAGGRVEQFF. The DNA for the CDR3 is TGTGCCAGCAGCTTGGTCGCGGGGGGTAGGGTTGAGCAGTTCTTC.

The chain joins TRBV7-2 to TRBJ2-1, with TRBD1 as a possible D gene (6 bases). Trimming took 1 base from V and 4 from J, leaving 11 bases between them. In germline, CDR1 is SGHTA, CDR2 FQGNSA. This CDR3 spans 15 amino acids. The CDR3, as DNA: TGTGCCAGCAGCTTAGAGGGACAAGTATACAATGAGCAGTTCTTC. It codes for CASSLEGQVYNEQFF. The full variable domain, completed using reference TRBV7-2 and TRBJ2-1, is GAGVSQSPSNKVTEKGKDVELRCDPISGHTALYWYRQSLGQGLEFLIYFQGNSAPDKSGLPSDRFSAERTGGSVSTLTIQRTQQEDSAVYLCASSLEGQVYNEQFFGPGTRLTVL.

The J gene is TRBJ2-2, the V gene TRBV2, with TRBD1 matching 8 bases. Germline lookup yields CDR1 SNHLY and CDR2 FYNNEI. CDR3 size: 16 residues. With V trimmed by 1 base and J by 1 base, 2 bases remained unmatched. In DNA, the CDR3 is TGTGCCAGCAGTGAAGGGGACAGGAAGAACACCGGGGAGCTGTTTTTT. Its translation is CASSEGDRKNTGELFF.

CDR3 bases: TGTGCCAGCAGCCTCCGGGACAGGGGGGCTGAAAAACTGTTTTTT. It is translated as CASSLRDRGAEKLFF. The rearrangement joins TRBV6-5 to TRBJ1-4, with TRBD1 identical over 11 bases. The CDR3 has 15 residues. The germline gives CDR1 MNHEY, CDR2 SVGAGI. V lost 6 bases to trimming and J lost 7 bases; unmatched junction nucleotides: 7.

The chain is built from TRBV28 and TRBJ1-5; D call uncertain. The CDR3 has 12 amino acids. CDR1 and CDR2 from the germline V gene are MDHEN and SYDVKM. Trimming stripped 2 bases from V and 9 bases from J, with 8 bases between. CDR3 coding DNA: TGTGCCAGCAGTTTACCGGGTCGGCCCCAGCATTTT. Translated: CASSLPGRPQHF.

The chain employs TRBV7-2 and TRBJ1-1; TRBD1 agrees at 7 bases. Germline lookup yields CDR1 SGHTA and CDR2 FQGNSA. V trimming: 5 bases; J trimming: 4 bases; junction bases outside the gene matches: 10. This CDR3 has 15 amino acids. The CDR3 region has the DNA TGTGCCAGCAGCCCCCAGCCCGGGACAGTCACTGAAGCTTTCTTT. This gives the protein CASSPQPGTVTEAFF.

This sequence joins TRBV25-1 and TRBJ2-7; perhaps TRBD2 as D (6 bases). Per the germline V gene, CDR1 is MGHDK and CDR2 is SYGVNS. V lost 5 bases and J 0 bases, leaving 11 bases between the germline ends. The CDR3 is 14 amino acids. The CDR3 sequence is CASSRGGDSYEQYF. In DNA, the CDR3 is TGTGCCAGCAGTCGGGGCGGGGACTCCTACGAGCAGTACTTC.

The chain links TRBV19 to TRBJ2-5, with 8 bases fitting TRBD1. V dropped 11 bases and J dropped 5; count of bases not matched to a gene: 13. Germline assignment: CDR1 LNHDA and CDR2 SQIVND (reference sequence). CDR3 length equals 14 residues. The CDR3 DNA sequence: TGTGCCTCAAGAGGGGGACAGGCGGGGGAGACCCAGTACTTC. It encodes CASRGGQAGETQYF.

The rearrangement uses TRBV11-2 and TRBJ2-5, with a weak D call TRBD1 (6 bases). Trimming pared 5 bases from V and 6 bases from J, leaving 22 bases between. Germline CDR1 and CDR2: SGHAT and FQNNGV. This CDR3 contains 16 residues. CDR3 in DNA: TGTGCCAGCAGCGGCCTAAGACGGACAGTCGGGCAGACCCAGTACTTC. Encoded protein: CASSGLRRTVGQTQYF.

This clone was observed a single time. The chain uses TRBV18 and TRBJ1-4; TRBD1 might be the D (5 bases). CDR1 and CDR2 from the germline V gene are KGHSH and LQKENI. V was trimmed by 2 bases and J by 0 bases, leaving 7 bases between them. The CDR3 has 15 residues. This CDR3 reads CASSPMTATNEKLFF. CDR3 nucleotide sequence: TGTGCCAGCTCACCAATGACAGCAACTAATGAAAAACTGTTTTTT. The full variable domain, rest sourced from reference TRBV18 and TRBJ1-4, is NAGVMQNPRHLVRRRGQEARLRCSPMKGHSHVYWYRQLPEEGLKFMVYLQKENIIDESGMPKERFSAEFPKEGPSILRIQQVVRGDSAAYFCASSPMTATNEKLFFGSGTQLSVL.

The chain combines TRBV3-1 (or the pseudogene TRBV3-2) with TRBJ1-5, with D possibly matching TRBD1 (6 bases). Trimming left V 1 base short and J 6 bases short, with 13 bases between. Germline-derived CDR1 and CDR2 are LGHDT and YNNKEL (reference sequence). The CDR3 is made up of 15 amino acids. As DNA, the CDR3 is TGTGCCAGCAGCCAAGGACAGGTGGCAGCTCAGCCCCAGCATTTT. Translated, it gives CASSQGQVAAQPQHF.

This clone was counted once. This chain joins TRBV4-1 and TRBJ1-3; D not certain. The length of the CDR3 is 19 residues. Germline V gene data show CDR1 as MGHRA and CDR2 as YSYEKL. Trimming took off 1 base at V and 0 bases at J, with 19 bases between the two ends. The CDR3: CASSQGPQAHGSSGNTIYF. CDR3 bases: TGCGCCAGCAGCCAAGGGCCGCAGGCGCATGGGAGCTCTGGAAACACCATATATTTT.

This chain uses TRBV4-3 with TRBJ2-4, with no clear D. Deletions cut 0 bases from V and 0 bases from J, with 9 bases between. The CDR3 loop spans 16 amino acids. Germline V CDR1 and CDR2: LGHNA, YSLEER. CDR3 sequence (DNA): TGCGCCAGCAGCCAAGAGCTCAGTTTAGCCAAAAACATTCAGTACTTC. Amino acids: CASSQELSLAKNIQYF.

A single count supports this clone. This chain joins TRBV5-1 and TRBJ2-7; 8 nucleotides agree with TRBD2. The CDR3 is 14 residues long. Germline V CDR1 and CDR2: SGHRS, YFSETQ. Trimming took 6 bases from V and 3 from J; bases not matched to a gene: 8. Here the CDR3 reads CASNVGGGSYEQYF. Here the CDR3 DNA reads TGCGCCAGCAACGTGGGCGGGGGGAGCTACGAGCAGTACTTC.

This clone was recorded only once. This chain joins TRBV7-9 and TRBJ2-7; D is possibly TRBD1 (6 bases). This CDR3 has 14 amino acids. The ends were cut back, 5 bases at V and 0 bases at J, with 11 bases in the middle. Germline CDR1 SEHNR, CDR2 FQNEAQ (reference sequence). The CDR3 coding sequence is TGTGCCAGCAGCCTAGGACAGAGCTCCTACGAGCAGTACTTC. Translated, it gives CASSLGQSSYEQYF. The whole variable domain, remainder taken from reference TRBV7-9 and TRBJ2-7, is DTGVSQNPRHKITKRGQNVTFRCDPISEHNRLYWYRQTLGQGPEFLTYFQNEAQLEKSRLLSDRFSAERPKGSFSTLEIQRTEQGDSAMYLCASSLGQSSYEQYFGPGTRLTVT.

The chain couples TRBV11-3 to TRBJ2-5; no clear D. V was cut by 5 bases and J by 5 bases, with 6 bases left in between. The length of the CDR3 is 11 residues. Germline CDR1 is SGHNT and CDR2 is YENEEA. CDR3 protein: CASSHEETQYF. DNA of the CDR3: TGTGCCAGCAGCCATGAGGAGACCCAGTACTTC.

The V call is TRBV18, the J call TRBJ1-3, with D hard to call. The CDR3 covers 15 residues. Germline V gene lookup returns CDR1 KGHSH and CDR2 LQKENI. Trimming shortened V by 6 bases and J by 0 bases, and 12 bases separated the two germline ends. CDR3 amino acids: CASSPGRDSGNTIYF. In DNA form, the CDR3 reads TGTGCCAGCTCTCCTGGACGGGACTCTGGAAACACCATATATTTT.

The chain has TRBV19 and TRBJ2-7; the match to TRBD2 covers 10 bases. V lost 1 base to trimming and J lost 5 bases; unmatched junction nucleotides: 5. CDR1 and CDR2 from the germline V gene are LNHDA and SQIVND (reference sequence). The length of the CDR3 is 15 residues. The CDR3 region is CASSIVASGGDEQYF. The CDR3 DNA is TGTGCCAGTAGTATAGTTGCCAGCGGGGGGGACGAGCAGTACTTC.

This clone occurred once. V is TRBV3-1 (or the pseudogene TRBV3-2) and J is TRBJ1-1; 7 bases are a match to TRBD1. V lost 1 base to trimming and J lost 3 bases; unmatched junction nucleotides: 8. This CDR3 has 16 amino acids. CDR1 is LGHDT, CDR2 YNNKEL, per germline (reference sequence). In nucleotides, the CDR3 is TGTGCCAGCAGCCAAGCCAAGGGGGCTTTTGACACTGAAGCTTTCTTT. This encodes CASSQAKGAFDTEAFF.